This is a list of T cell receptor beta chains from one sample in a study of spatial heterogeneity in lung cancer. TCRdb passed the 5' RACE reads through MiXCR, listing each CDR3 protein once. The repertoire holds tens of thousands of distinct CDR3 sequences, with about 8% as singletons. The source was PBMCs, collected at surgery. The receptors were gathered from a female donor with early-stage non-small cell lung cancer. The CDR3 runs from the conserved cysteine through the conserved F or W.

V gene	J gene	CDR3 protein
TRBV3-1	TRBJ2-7	CASSLQGAQYEQYF
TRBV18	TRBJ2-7	CASSPAGSPSYEQYF
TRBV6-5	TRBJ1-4	CASSRGRANEKLFF
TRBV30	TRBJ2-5	CAWSAGFRGDQETQYF
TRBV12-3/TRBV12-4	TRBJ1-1	CASSLLQGLSTEAFF
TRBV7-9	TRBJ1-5	CASSQTLEGQPQHF
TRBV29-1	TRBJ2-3	CSVGADTQYF
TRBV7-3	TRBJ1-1	CASSTGGTEAFF
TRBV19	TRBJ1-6	CASSVQGWNSPLHF
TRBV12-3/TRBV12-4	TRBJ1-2	CASRYATGINYGYTF
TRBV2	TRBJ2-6	CASEIAGGRANVLTF
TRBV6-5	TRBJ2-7	CASSRGGHEQYF
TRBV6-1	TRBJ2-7	CASALLAVQNEQYF
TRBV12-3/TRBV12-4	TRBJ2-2	CASSFLSGGPNTGELFF
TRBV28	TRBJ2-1	CASSTTGGRYNEQFF
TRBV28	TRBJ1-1	CASSLHGRGSEAFF
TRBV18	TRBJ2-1	CASSQLAGDLDNEQFF
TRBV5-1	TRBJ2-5	CASSLSLAKETQYF
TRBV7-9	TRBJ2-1	CASSLEAGSSYNEQFF